The source of this T cell receptor beta chain is a study of T cell responses to AZD1222 COVID-19 vaccine. This CDR3 region has 16 residues. Trimming stripped 2 bases from V and 0 bases from J, with 14 bases between. The germline CDR1 and CDR2 sequences are GTSNPN and SVGIG (reference sequence). Concerning this clone itself: No antigen is known for it.

Data came from immunoSEQ multiplex PCR; TCRdb stores just in-frame clones and leaves some out. The sample has 180,000 or so clones; about 89% are singletons. Study results and caveats: White British people made up most donors, females outnumbered males, and clonal diversity was possibly underestimated.

This sequence joins TRBV30 and TRBJ1-3, with no clear D. The sequencing used peripheral blood, collected 28 days after the second AZD1222 dose. The source of this sequence is an adult who received the AZD1222 COVID-19 vaccine. In DNA, the CDR3 is TGTGCCTGGAGTTCGGGCATCACCTACTCTGGAAACACCATATATTTT. Protein product: CAWSSGITYSGNTIYF. The full variable domain, completed using reference TRBV30 and TRBJ1-3, is SQTIHQWPATLVQPVGSPLSLECTVEGTSNPNLYWYRQAAGRGLQLLFYSVGIGQISSEVPQNLSASRPQDRQFILSSKKLLLSDSGFYLCAWSSGITYSGNTIYFGEGSWLTVV.